This T cell receptor (beta chain) was recorded in a study of blood T cell repertoires in COVID-19. TCRdb's table, derived via immunoSEQ multiplex PCR, lists solely in-frame clones and lacks some. This table holds nearly 300,000 clones, about 87% found once. The CDR3 covers 16 residues. The germline V gene has CDR1 LGHDT and CDR2 YNNKEL (reference sequence). V lost 2 bases and J 5 bases, leaving 18 bases between the germline ends. Sample: peripheral blood. V and J are TRBV3-1 (or the pseudogene TRBV3-2) and TRBJ2-5; maybe TRBD2 (7 bases). This receptor was taken from a woman between 25 and 40 years old who had recovered from COVID-19. The CDR3 sequence: CASSQPVRAGAETQYF. CDR3 nucleotide sequence: TGTGCCAGCAGCCAACCCGTTCGGGCGGGGGCGGAGACCCAGTACTTC.